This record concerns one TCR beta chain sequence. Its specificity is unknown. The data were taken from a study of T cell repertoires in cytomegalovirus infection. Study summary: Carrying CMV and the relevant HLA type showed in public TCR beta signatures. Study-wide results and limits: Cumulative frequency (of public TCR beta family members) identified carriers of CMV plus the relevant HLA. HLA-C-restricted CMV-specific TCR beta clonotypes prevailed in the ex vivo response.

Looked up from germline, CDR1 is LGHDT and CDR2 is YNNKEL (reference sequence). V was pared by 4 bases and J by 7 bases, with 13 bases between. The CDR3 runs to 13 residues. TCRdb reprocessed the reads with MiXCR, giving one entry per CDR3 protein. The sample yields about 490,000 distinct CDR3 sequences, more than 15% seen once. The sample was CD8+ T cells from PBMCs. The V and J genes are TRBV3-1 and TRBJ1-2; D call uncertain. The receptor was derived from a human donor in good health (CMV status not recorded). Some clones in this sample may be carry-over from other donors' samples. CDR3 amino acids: CASSPNSALGYTF. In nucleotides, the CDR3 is TGTGCCAGCAGCCCTAACAGCGCGCTTGGCTACACCTTC.